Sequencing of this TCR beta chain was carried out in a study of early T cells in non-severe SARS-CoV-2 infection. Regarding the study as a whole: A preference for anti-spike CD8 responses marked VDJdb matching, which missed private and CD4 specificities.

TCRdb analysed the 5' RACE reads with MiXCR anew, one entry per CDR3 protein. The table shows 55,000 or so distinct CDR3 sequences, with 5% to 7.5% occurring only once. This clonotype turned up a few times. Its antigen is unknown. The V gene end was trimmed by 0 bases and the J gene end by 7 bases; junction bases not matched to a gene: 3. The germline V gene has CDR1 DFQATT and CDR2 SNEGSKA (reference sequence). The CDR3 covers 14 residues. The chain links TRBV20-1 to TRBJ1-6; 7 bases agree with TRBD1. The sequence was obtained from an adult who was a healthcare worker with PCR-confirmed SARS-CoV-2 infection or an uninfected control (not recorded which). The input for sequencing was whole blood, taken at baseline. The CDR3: CSARDYRGNSPLHF. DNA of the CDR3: TGCAGTGCTAGAGATTACAGGGGAAATTCACCCCTCCACTTT.